This TCR beta chain was obtained from a study of cytomegalovirus exposure and HLA in healthy donors. V shed 0 bases, J shed 3 bases, and the junction held 1 base outside the gene matches. Germline-derived CDR1 and CDR2 are SQVTM and ANQGSEA. The CDR3 sequence is 14 residues long. In the PCR, 60 Vbeta and 13 Jbeta primers were used. Profiled with immunoSEQ multiplex PCR; TCRdb holds only in-frame clones, not every one. The top ten hold roughly 3.7% of the sample, which has roughly 110,000 clones, more than 60% seen once. With regard to this clone: The target antigen is unknown.

Points from the study as a whole: The analysis excluded some indistinguishable V segments, including TRBV6-2 and TRBV6-3.

This chain connects TRBV29-1 to TRBJ1-4; TRBD1 agrees at 7 bases. The sequenced material came from PBMCs. The TCR comes from a man aged 55 to 69 in good health and CMV-seronegative. This CDR3 reads CSVEEGTANEKLFF. As DNA, the CDR3 is TGCAGCGTTGAAGAGGGGACAGCTAATGAAAAACTGTTTTTT.